This T cell receptor beta chain is from a study of CD8 T cells in ankylosing spondylitis. Study-level findings and limits: A TCR beta motif of under 10 highly homologous variants seemed to mark ankylosing spondylitis blood.

Trimming pared 8 bases from V and 5 bases from J, leaving 18 bases between. This CDR3 is built from 13 residues. Germline CDR1 and CDR2: SQVTM and ANQGSEA. This clonotype was seen once. As yet, its antigen is unknown. The CDR3 does not end in the conserved phenylalanine or tryptophan, so this is likely a read error. Using its own MiXCR run on the 5' RACE reads, TCRdb lists one record per CDR3 protein. The table lists hundreds of thousands of distinct CDR3 sequences, roughly 12% of them singletons. This TCR came from a male donor with ankylosing spondylitis. The V gene is TRBV29-1, the J gene TRBJ1-1; D unclear. The sample taken for sequencing was blood, either unsorted or a sorted T cell fraction (not recorded which). The CDR3 spells CSSGGLAVTEAFL. DNA of the CDR3: TGCAGCTCTGGAGGGCTGGCAGTGACTGAAGCTTTCCTT.